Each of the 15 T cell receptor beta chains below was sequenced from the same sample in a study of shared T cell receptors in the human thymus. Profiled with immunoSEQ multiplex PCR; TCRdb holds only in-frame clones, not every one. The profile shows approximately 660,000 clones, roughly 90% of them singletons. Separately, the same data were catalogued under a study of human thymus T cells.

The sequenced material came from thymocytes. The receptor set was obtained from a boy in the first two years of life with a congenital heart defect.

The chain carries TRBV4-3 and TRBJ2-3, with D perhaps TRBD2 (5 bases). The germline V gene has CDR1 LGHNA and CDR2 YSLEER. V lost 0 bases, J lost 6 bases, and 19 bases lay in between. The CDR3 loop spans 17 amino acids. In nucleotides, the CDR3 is TGCGCCAGCAGCCAAGAGTTTCGAGGGTTTGTATTGGATACGCAGTATTTT. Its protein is CASSQEFRGFVLDTQYF.

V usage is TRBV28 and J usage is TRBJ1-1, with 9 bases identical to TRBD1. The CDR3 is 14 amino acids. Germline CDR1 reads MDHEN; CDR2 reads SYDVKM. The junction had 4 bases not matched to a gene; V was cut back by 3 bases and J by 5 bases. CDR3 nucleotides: TGTGCCAGCAGTTTGGGGACAGGGAGGACTGAAGCTTTCTTT. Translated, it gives CASSLGTGRTEAFF.

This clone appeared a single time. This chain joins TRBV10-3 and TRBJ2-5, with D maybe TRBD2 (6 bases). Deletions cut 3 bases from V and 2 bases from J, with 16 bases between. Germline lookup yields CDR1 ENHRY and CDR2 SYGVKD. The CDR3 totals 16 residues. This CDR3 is CAISDPVLRGQETQYF. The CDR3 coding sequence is TGTGCCATCAGTGATCCCGTATTGCGGGGTCAAGAGACCCAGTACTTC.

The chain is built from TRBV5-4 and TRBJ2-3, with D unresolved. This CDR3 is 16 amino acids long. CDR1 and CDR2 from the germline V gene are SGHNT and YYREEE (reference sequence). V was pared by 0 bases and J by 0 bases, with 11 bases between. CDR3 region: CASSLAPRVSTDTQYF. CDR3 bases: TGTGCCAGCAGCTTGGCTCCTCGAGTGAGCACAGATACGCAGTATTTT. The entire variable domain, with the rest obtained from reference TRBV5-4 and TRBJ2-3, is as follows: ETGVTQSPTHLIKTRGQQVTLRCSSQSGHNTVSWYQQALGQGPQFIFQYYREEENGRGNFPPRFSGLQFPNYSSELNVNALELDDSALYLCASSLAPRVSTDTQYFGPGTRLTVL.

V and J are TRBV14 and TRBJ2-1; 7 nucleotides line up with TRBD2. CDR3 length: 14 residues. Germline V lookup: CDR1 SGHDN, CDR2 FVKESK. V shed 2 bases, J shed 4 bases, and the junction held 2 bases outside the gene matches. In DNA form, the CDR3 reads TGTGCCAGCAGCCAACGGGGAGGGTACAATGAGCAGTTCTTC. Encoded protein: CASSQRGGYNEQFF.

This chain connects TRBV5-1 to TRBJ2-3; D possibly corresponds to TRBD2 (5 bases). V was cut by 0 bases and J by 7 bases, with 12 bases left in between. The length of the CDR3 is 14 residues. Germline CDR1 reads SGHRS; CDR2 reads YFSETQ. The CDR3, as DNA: TGCGCCAGCAGCTTGGAGGGAGTCAGGAATACGCAGTATTTT. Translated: CASSLEGVRNTQYF.

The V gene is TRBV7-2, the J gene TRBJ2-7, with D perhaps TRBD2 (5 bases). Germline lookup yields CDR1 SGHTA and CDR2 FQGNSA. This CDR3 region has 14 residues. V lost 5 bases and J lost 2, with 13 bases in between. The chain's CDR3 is CASSRTGRAYEQYF. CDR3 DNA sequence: TGTGCCAGCAGCAGGACTGGGAGAGCCTACGAGCAGTACTTC.

For the CDR3, the DNA is TGTGCCAGTAGTCCAGGGGGGTCAAGAGGCACTGAAGCTTTCTTT. Protein sequence: CASSPGGSRGTEAFF. The chain combines TRBV19 with TRBJ1-1; 7 bases are shared with TRBD1. CDR3 length: 15 amino acids. The germline V gene encodes CDR1 LNHDA and CDR2 SQIVND (reference sequence). V gave up 5 bases and J gave up 4 bases; unmatched junction bases: 10.

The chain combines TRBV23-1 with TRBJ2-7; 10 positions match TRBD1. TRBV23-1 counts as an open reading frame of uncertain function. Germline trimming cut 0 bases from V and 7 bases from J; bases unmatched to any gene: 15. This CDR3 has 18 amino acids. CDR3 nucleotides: TGCGCCAGCAGTCAATCTCCCGGCCGGGGGACAGGGGTATTGGAGCAGTACTTC. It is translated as CASSQSPGRGTGVLEQYF.

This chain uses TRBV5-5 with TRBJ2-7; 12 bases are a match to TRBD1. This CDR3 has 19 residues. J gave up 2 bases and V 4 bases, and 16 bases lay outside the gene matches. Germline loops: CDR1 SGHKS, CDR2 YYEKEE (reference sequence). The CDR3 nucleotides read TGTGCCAGCAGCCGTGCGGGGGACAGGGGGCGCGGGCTTCCCTACGAGCAGTACTTC. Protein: CASSRAGDRGRGLPYEQYF.

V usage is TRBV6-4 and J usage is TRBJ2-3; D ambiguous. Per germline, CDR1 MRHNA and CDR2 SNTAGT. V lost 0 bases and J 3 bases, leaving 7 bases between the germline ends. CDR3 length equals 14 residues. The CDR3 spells CASSDSGRTDTQYF. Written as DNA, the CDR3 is TGTGCCAGCAGTGACTCCGGCAGGACAGATACGCAGTATTTT.

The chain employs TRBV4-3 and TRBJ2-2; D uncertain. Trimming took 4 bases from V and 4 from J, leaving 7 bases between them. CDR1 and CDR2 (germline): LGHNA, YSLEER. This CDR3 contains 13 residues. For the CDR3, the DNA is TGCGCCAGCAGCCCCCTACGCACCGGGGAGCTGTTTTTT. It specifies CASSPLRTGELFF.

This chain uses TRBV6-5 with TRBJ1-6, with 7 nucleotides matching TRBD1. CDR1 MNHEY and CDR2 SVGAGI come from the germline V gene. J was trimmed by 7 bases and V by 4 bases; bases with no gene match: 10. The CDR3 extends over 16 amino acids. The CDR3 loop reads CASSWGATGLNSPLHF. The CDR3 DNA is TGTGCCAGCAGTTGGGGGGCGACAGGGCTAAATTCACCCCTCCACTTT.

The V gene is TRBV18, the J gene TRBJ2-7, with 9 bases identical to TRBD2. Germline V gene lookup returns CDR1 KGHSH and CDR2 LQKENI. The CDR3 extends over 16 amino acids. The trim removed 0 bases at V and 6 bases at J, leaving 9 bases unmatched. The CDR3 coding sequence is TGTGCCAGCTCACCACCGCACGCTAGCGGGATAAGCGAGCAGTACTTC. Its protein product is CASSPPHASGISEQYF.

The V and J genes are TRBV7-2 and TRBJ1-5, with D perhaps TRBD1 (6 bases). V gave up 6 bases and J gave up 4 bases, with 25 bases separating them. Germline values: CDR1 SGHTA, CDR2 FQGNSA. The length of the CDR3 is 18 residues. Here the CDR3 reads CASSSYGTPVDSNQPQHF. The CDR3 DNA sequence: TGTGCCAGCAGTTCTTACGGAACCCCGGTGGACAGTAATCAGCCCCAGCATTTT.